This TCR beta chain was profiled in a study of blood T cell repertoires in COVID-19. Across the whole study: The analysed material was cDNA or gDNA that came from T cells, B-cell-depleted T cells, or PBMCs.

In germline, CDR1 is MNHEY, CDR2 SVGEGT. The CDR3 covers 13 residues. V lost 4 bases, J lost 3 bases, and 10 bases lay in between. Only in-frame clones appear in the TCRdb table, and some are missing; sequencing was by immunoSEQ multiplex PCR. This sample has 200,000 to 250,000 clones, with more than 80% found just once. The sequence derives from a woman aged 25 to 39 with COVID-19, enrolled during active disease. The chain employs TRBV6-2 or TRBV6-3 and TRBJ2-7; D possibly corresponds to TRBD1 (6 bases). Material: peripheral blood. In DNA form, the CDR3 reads TGTGCCAGCAGTTGGGGACACGGCTACGAGCAGTACTTC. This translates into CASSWGHGYEQYF.